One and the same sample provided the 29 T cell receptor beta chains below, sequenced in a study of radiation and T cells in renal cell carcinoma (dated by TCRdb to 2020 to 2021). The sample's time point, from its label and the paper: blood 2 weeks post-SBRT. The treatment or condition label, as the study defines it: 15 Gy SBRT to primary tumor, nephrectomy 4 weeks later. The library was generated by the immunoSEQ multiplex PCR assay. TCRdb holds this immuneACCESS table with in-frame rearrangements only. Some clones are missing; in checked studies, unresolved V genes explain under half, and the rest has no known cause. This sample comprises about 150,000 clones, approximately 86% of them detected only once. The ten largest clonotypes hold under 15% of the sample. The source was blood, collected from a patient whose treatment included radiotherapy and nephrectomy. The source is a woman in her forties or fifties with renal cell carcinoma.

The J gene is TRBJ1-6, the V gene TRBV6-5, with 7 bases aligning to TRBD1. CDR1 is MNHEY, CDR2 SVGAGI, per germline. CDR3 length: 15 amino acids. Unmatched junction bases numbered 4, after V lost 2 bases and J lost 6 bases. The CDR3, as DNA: TGTGCCAGCAGTTACGCGCACAGGGGTAATTCACCCCTCCACTTT. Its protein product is CASSYAHRGNSPLHF.

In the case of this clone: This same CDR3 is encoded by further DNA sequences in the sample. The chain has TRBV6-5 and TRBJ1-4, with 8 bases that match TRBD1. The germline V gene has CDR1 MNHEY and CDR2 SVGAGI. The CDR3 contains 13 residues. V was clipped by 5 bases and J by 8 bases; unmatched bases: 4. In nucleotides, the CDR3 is TGTGCCAGCAGTCGGACAGGGCGGGAAAAACTGTTTTTT. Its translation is CASSRTGREKLFF.

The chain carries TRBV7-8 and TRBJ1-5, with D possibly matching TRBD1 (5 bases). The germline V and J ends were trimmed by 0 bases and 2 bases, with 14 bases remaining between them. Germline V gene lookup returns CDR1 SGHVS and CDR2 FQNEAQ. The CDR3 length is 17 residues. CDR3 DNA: TGTGCCAGCAGCTTAGCATTTCTGGGACGGGGCAATCAGCCCCAGCATTTT. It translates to CASSLAFLGRGNQPQHF.

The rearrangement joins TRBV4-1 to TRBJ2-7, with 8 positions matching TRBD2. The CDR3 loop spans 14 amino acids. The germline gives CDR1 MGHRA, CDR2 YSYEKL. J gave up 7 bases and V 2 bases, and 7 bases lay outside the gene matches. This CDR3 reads CASSQRRLAREQYF. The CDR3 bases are TGCGCCAGCAGCCAACGGAGACTAGCGCGGGAGCAGTACTTC.

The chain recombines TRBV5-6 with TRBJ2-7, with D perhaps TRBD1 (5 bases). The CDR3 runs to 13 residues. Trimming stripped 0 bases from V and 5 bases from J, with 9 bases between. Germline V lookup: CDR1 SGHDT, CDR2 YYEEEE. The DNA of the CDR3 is TGTGCCAGCAGCTTGGTGGGCAGGGACGAGCAGTACTTC. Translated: CASSLVGRDEQYF.

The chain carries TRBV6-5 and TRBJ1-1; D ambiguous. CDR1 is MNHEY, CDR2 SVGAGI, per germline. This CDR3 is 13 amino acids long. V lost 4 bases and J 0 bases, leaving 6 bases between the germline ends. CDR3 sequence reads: CASSLQVNTEAFF. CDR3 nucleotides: TGTGCCAGCAGTTTACAAGTGAACACTGAAGCTTTCTTT.

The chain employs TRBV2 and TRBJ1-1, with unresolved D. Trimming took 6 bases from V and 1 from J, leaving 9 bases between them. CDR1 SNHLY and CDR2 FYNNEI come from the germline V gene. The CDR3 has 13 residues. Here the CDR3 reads CASRRTENTEAFF. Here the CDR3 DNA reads TGTGCCAGCAGAAGAACAGAGAACACTGAAGCTTTCTTT.

The CDR3 sequence is CASSSPGGANTEAFF. DNA for the CDR3: TGTGCCAGCAGTTCCCCAGGGGGGGCGAACACTGAAGCTTTCTTT. This rearrangement joins TRBV6-5 to TRBJ1-1; 7 bases match TRBD1. The V gene end was trimmed by 4 bases and the J gene end by 1 base; junction bases not matched to a gene: 6. The CDR3 spans 15 residues. Germline CDR1 and CDR2: MNHEY and SVGAGI.

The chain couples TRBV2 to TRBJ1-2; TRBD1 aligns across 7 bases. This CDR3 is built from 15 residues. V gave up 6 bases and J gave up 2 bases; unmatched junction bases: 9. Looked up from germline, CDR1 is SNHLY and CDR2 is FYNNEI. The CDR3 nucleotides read TGTGCCAGCAGCGGGGCGACAGGGCAAAACTATGGCTACACCTTC. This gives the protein CASSGATGQNYGYTF.

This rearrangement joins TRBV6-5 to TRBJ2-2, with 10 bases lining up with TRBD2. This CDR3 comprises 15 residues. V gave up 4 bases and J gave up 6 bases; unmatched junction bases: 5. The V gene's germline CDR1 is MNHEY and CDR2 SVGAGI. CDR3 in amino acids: CASSFERGGSGELFF. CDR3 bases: TGTGCCAGCAGTTTTGAGCGGGGGGGCTCCGGGGAGCTGTTTTTT.

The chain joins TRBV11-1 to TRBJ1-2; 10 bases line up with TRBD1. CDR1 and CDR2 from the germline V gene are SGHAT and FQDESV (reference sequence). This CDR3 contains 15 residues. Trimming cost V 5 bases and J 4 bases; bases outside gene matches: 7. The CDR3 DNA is TGTGCCAGCAGCGACCAGACAGGGGGCGGCTATGGCTACACCTTC. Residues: CASSDQTGGGYGYTF. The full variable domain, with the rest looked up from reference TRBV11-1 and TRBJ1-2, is EAEVAQSPRYKITEKSQAVAFWCDPISGHATLYWYRQILGQGPELLVQFQDESVVDDSQLPKDRFSAERLKGVDSTLKIQPAELGDSAMYLCASSDQTGGGYGYTFGSGTRLTVV.

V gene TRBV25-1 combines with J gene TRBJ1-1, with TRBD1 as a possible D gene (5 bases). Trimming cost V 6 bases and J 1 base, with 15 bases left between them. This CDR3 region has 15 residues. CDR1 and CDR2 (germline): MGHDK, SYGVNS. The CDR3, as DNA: TGTGCCAGCAGACCGGCAGGGTCACCGAACACTGAAGCTTTCTTT. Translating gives CASRPAGSPNTEAFF.

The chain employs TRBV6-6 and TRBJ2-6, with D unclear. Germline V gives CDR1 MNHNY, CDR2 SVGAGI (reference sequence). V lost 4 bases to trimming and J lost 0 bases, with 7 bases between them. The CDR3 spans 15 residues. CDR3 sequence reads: CASSFYDSGANVLTF. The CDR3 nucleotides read TGTGCCAGCAGTTTCTATGACTCTGGGGCCAACGTCCTGACTTTC.

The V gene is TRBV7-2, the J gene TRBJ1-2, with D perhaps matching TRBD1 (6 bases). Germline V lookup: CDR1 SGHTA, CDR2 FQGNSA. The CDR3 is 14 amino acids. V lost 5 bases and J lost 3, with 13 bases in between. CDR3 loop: CASSKGGSHYGYTF. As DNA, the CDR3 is TGTGCCAGCAGCAAGGGGGGTTCCCACTATGGCTACACCTTC.

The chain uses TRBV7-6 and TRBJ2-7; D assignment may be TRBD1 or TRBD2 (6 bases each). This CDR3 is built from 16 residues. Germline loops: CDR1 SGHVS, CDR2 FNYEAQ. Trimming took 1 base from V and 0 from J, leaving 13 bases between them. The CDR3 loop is CASSLDGGHSSYEQYF. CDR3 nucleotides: TGTGCCAGCAGCTTAGACGGGGGCCACAGCTCCTACGAGCAGTACTTC.

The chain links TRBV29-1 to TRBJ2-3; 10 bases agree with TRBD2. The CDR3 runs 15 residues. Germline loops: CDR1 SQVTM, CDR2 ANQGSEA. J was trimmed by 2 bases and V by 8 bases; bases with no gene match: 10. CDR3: CSCSFLAGVTDTQYF. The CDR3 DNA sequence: TGCAGCTGTTCTTTTCTAGCGGGGGTCACAGATACGCAGTATTTT.

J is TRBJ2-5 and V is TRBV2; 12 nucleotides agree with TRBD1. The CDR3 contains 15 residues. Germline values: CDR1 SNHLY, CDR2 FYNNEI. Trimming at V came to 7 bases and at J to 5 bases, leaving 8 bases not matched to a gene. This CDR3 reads CASTTGTGGGETQYF. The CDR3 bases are TGTGCCAGCACCACCGGGACAGGGGGCGGGGAGACCCAGTACTTC.

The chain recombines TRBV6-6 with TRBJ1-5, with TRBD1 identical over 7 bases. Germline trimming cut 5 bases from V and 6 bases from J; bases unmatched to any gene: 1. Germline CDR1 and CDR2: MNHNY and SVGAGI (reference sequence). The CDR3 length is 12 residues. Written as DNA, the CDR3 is TGTGCCAGCAGTACAGGGGTTCAGCCCCAGCATTTT. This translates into CASSTGVQPQHF.

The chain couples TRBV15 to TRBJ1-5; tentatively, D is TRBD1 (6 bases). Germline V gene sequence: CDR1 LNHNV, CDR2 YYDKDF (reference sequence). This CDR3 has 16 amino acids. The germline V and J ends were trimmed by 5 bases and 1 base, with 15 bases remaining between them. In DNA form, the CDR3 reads TGTGCCACCAGCCTCGGGACATACGGAAGCAATCAGCCCCAGCATTTT. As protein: CATSLGTYGSNQPQHF.

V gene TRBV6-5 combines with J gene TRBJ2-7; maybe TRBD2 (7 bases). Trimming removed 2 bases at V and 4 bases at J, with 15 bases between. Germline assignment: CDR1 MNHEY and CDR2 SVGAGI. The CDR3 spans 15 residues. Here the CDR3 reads CASSYVGGRSYEQYF. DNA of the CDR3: TGTGCCAGCAGTTACGTGGGGGGGCGCAGTTACGAGCAGTACTTC.

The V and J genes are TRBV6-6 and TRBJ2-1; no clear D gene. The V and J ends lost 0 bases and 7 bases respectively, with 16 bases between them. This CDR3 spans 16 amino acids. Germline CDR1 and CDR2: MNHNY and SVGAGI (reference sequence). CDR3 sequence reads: CASSYSIGRERNEQFF. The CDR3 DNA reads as TGTGCCAGCAGTTACTCTATAGGCCGAGAGAGAAATGAGCAGTTCTTC.

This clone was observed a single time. CDR3 sequence reads: CAFGGVATNEKLFF. The CDR3 nucleotides read TGTGCCTTCGGGGGGGTCGCAACTAATGAAAAACTGTTTTTT. The J gene is TRBJ1-4, the V gene TRBV5-4; maybe TRBD1 (5 bases). Germline values: CDR1 SGHNT, CDR2 YYREEE (reference sequence). V gave up 10 bases and J gave up 0 bases, with 13 bases separating them. This CDR3 has 14 residues.

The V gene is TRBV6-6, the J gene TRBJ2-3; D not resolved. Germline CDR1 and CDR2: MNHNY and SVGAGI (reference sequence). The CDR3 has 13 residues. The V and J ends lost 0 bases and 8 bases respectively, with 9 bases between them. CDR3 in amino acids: CASSYSGSGTQYF. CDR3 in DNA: TGTGCCAGCAGTTACTCCGGGTCCGGTACGCAGTATTTT.

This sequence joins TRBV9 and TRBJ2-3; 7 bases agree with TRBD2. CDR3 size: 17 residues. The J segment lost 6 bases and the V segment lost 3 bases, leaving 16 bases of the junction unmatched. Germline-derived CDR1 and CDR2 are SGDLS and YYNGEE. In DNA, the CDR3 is TGTGCCAGCAGCGCCCAGCCCGGACTAGGCCCAGGGGATACGCAGTATTTT. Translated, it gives CASSAQPGLGPGDTQYF.

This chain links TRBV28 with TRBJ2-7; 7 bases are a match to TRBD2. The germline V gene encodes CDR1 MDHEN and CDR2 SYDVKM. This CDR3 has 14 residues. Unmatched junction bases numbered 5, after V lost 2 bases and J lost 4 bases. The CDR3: CASSLDIAGYEQYF. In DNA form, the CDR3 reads TGTGCCAGCAGTTTAGATATAGCGGGTTACGAGCAGTACTTC. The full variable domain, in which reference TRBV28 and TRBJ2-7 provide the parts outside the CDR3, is DVKVTQSSRYLVKRTGEKVFLECVQDMDHENMFWYRQDPGLGLRLIYFSYDVKMKEKGDIPEGYSVSREKKERFSLILESASTNQTSMYLCASSLDIAGYEQYFGPGTRLTVT.

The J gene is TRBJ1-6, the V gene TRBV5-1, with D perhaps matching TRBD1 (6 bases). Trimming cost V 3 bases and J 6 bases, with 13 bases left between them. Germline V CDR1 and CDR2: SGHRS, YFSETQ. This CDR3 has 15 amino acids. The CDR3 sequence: CASSSPDRSNSPLHF. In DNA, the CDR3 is TGCGCCAGCAGCTCACCCGACAGGAGTAATTCACCCCTCCACTTT.

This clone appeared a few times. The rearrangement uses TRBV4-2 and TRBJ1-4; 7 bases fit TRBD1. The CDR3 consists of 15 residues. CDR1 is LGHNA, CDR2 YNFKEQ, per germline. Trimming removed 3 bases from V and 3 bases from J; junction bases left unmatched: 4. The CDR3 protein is CASSQGGTANEKLFF. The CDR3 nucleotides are TGTGCCAGCAGCCAGGGGGGGACAGCTAATGAAAAACTGTTTTTT.

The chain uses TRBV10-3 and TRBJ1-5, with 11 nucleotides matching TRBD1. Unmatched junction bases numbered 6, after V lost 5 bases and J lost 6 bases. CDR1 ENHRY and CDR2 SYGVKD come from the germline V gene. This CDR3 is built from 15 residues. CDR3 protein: CAISQDRGQGQPQHF. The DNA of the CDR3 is TGTGCCATCAGTCAGGACAGGGGGCAGGGTCAGCCCCAGCATTTT.

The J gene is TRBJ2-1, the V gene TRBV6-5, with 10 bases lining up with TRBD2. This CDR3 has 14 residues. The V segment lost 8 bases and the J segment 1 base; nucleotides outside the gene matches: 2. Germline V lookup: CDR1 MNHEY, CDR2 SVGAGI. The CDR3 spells CASLSGGSYNEQFF. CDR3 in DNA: TGTGCCAGCCTTAGCGGGGGGTCCTACAATGAGCAGTTCTTC.